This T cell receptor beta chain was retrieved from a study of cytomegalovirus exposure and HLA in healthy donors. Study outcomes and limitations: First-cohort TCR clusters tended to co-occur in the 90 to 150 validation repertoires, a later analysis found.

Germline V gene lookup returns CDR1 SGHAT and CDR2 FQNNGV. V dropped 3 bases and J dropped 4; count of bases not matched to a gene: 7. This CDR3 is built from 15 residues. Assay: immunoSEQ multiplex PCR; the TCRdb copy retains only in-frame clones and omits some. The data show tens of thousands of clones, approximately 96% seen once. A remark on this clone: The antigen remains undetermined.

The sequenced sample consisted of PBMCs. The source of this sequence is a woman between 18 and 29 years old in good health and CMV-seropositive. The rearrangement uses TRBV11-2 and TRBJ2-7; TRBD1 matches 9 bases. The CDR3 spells CASSFPGQGKYEQYF. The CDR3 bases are TGTGCCAGCAGCTTTCCTGGACAGGGGAAGTACGAGCAGTACTTC.